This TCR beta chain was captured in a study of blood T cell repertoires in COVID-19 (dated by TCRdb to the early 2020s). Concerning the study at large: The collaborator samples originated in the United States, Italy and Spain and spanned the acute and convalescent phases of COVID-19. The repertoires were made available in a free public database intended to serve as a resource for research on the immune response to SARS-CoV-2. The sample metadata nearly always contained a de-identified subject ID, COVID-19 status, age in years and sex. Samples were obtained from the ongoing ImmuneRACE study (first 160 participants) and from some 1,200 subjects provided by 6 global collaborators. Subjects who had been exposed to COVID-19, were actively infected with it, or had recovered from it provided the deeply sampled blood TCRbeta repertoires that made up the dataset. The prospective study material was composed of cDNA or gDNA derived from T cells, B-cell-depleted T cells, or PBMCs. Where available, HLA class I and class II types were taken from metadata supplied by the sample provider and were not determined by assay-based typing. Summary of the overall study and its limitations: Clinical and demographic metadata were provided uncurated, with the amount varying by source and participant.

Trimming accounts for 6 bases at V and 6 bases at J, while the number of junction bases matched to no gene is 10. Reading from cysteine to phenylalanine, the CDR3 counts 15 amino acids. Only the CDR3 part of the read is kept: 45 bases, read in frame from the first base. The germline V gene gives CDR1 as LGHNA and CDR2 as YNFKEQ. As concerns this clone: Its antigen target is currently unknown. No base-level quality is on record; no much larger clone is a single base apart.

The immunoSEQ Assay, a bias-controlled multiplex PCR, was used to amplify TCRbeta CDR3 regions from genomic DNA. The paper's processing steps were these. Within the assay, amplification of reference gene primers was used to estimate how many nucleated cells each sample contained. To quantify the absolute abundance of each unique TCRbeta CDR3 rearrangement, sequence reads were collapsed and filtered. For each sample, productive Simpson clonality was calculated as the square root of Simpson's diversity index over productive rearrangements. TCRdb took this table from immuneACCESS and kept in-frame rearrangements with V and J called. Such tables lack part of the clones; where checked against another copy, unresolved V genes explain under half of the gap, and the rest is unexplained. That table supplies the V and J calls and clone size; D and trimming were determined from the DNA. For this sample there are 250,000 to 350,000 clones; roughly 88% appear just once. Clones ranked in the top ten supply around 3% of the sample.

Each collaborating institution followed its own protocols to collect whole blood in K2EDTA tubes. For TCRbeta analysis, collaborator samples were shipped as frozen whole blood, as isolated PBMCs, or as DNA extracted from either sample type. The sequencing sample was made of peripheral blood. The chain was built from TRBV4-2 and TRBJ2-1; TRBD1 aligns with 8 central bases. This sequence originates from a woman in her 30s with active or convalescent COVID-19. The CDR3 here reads CASRKSGGSGNEQFF. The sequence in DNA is TGTGCCAGCAGGAAGTCAGGGGGCAGCGGCAATGAGCAGTTCTTC.